Listed below are T cell receptor beta chains from one sample, sequenced in a study of blood T cells in healthy people across ages. MiXCR, applied by TCRdb to the 5' RACE reads, yields one record per CDR3 protein. The table lists over 1.5 million distinct CDR3 sequences, roughly 49% of them singletons, with 2% to 2.5% in the top ten. Input material: blood. The source is a woman in her thirties or forties in good health. The CDR3 runs from the conserved cysteine through the conserved F or W. A D gene is named only where the DNA matches it firmly. The size entry is marked missing in some rows and otherwise reads once, few, many or a size class.

d_call: -
clone_size: -
v_call: TRBV11-2
j_call: TRBJ2-1
cdr3_nt: TGTGCCAGCAGCTTAACTTTTGGGATAGAGAAAAGCTCCTACAATGAGCAGTTCTTC
cdr3_aa: CASSLTFGIEKSSYNEQFF

d_call: -
clone_size: -
v_call: TRBV29-1
j_call: TRBJ2-2
cdr3_nt: TGCAGCGGCGAGGACAGCTACACCGGGGAGCTGTTTTTT
cdr3_aa: CSGEDSYTGELFF

d_call: -
clone_size: -
v_call: TRBV4-1
j_call: TRBJ1-2
cdr3_nt: TGCGCCAGCAGCCAAACCGGGGCCCGTCCTGACCATGGCTACACCTTC
cdr3_aa: CASSQTGARPDHGYTF

d_call: TRBD2
clone_size: -
v_call: TRBV9
j_call: TRBJ2-5
cdr3_nt: TGTGCCAGCAGCGTAGGCGTAGCGGGGGCCACCCAAGAGACCCAGTACTTC
cdr3_aa: CASSVGVAGATQETQYF

d_call: -
clone_size: -
v_call: TRBV9
j_call: TRBJ2-5
cdr3_nt: TGTGCCAGCAGCGCCTCGGGAGCGGAGACCCAGTACTTC
cdr3_aa: CASSASGAETQYF

d_call: -
clone_size: -
v_call: TRBV10-3
j_call: TRBJ2-5
cdr3_nt: TGTGCCATCAGCCACCTCACGCCGGAGCAGTACTTC
cdr3_aa: CAISHLTPEQYF

d_call: TRBD2
clone_size: few
v_call: TRBV24-1
j_call: TRBJ2-5
cdr3_nt: TGTGCCACCAGTGACCCTTCGGGACTAGCGGGGAAAGAGACCCAGTACTTC
cdr3_aa: CATSDPSGLAGKETQYF

d_call: -
clone_size: -
v_call: TRBV4-2
j_call: TRBJ2-7
cdr3_nt: TGTGCCAGCAGCCAACCCCCCGGTAGCGGAAATGAGCAGTACTTC
cdr3_aa: CASSQPPGSGNEQYF

d_call: -
clone_size: -
v_call: TRBV10-2
j_call: TRBJ2-1
cdr3_nt: TGCGCCAGCACCGTGACTGACTACAATGAGCAGTTCTTC
cdr3_aa: CASTVTDYNEQFF

d_call: -
clone_size: many
v_call: TRBV18
j_call: TRBJ2-5
cdr3_nt: TGTGCCAGCAGCCCCCGACAGGAAGAGACCCAGTACTTC
cdr3_aa: CASSPRQEETQYF

d_call: -
clone_size: few
v_call: TRBV7-9
j_call: TRBJ2-3
cdr3_nt: TGTGCCAGCAGCTTAGATGGGAAGGGCCCAGATACGCAGTATTTT
cdr3_aa: CASSLDGKGPDTQYF

d_call: -
clone_size: few
v_call: TRBV29-1
j_call: TRBJ1-2
cdr3_nt: TGCAGCGTTGAGGAAAGACAGCTCGGGGATGGCTACACCTTC
cdr3_aa: CSVEERQLGDGYTF

d_call: -
clone_size: -
v_call: TRBV24-1
j_call: TRBJ2-3
cdr3_nt: TGTGCCACCAGTGCAGGGTCAGATACGCAGTATTTT
cdr3_aa: CATSAGSDTQYF

d_call: TRBD2
clone_size: -
v_call: TRBV6-5
j_call: TRBJ2-1
cdr3_nt: TGTGCCAGCAGTTACTCCGGGGGGACCCCCCAGTACGAGCAGTTCTTC
cdr3_aa: CASSYSGGTPQYEQFF

d_call: -
clone_size: -
v_call: TRBV27
j_call: TRBJ2-3
cdr3_nt: TGTGCCAGCGGGGCAGGGCATTGGACGCAGTATTTT
cdr3_aa: CASGAGHWTQYF

d_call: TRBD1
clone_size: -
v_call: TRBV28
j_call: TRBJ1-2
cdr3_nt: TGTGCCAGCATAACCCTTAACCCCGGGACAGCAGATGGCTACACCTTC
cdr3_aa: CASITLNPGTADGYTF

d_call: TRBD1
clone_size: once
v_call: TRBV29-1
j_call: TRBJ2-7
cdr3_nt: TGCAGCGTTGGGACGGGACAGGGTGGGTCCGAGCAGTACTTC
cdr3_aa: CSVGTGQGGSEQYF

d_call: -
clone_size: few
v_call: TRBV11-1
j_call: TRBJ2-5
cdr3_nt: TGTGCCAGCAGCCCCAGGGATGGAGGTCAAGAGACCCAGTACTTC
cdr3_aa: CASSPRDGGQETQYF

d_call: -
clone_size: -
v_call: TRBV5-1
j_call: TRBJ2-7
cdr3_nt: TGCGCCAGCAGCGGGCTGGGTGACTCCTACGAGCAGTACTTC
cdr3_aa: CASSGLGDSYEQYF

d_call: -
clone_size: -
v_call: TRBV7-2
j_call: TRBJ1-4
cdr3_nt: TGTGCCAGCAGCCGACAGTCGGCTAATGAAAAACTGTTTTTT
cdr3_aa: CASSRQSANEKLFF

d_call: -
clone_size: few
v_call: TRBV20-1
j_call: TRBJ1-1
cdr3_nt: TGCAGTGCCACCAAGGACAGTCCTGAAGCTTTCTTT
cdr3_aa: CSATKDSPEAFF

d_call: -
clone_size: -
v_call: TRBV7-8
j_call: TRBJ2-3
cdr3_nt: TGTGCCAGCACCTTTCTAGGGGGCACAGATACGCAGTATTTT
cdr3_aa: CASTFLGGTDTQYF

d_call: -
clone_size: -
v_call: TRBV11-2
j_call: TRBJ2-1
cdr3_nt: TGTGCCAGCAACTCGAGAAGACTCCTCTCCTACAATGAGCAGTTCTTC
cdr3_aa: CASNSRRLLSYNEQFF

d_call: -
clone_size: -
v_call: TRBV29-1
j_call: TRBJ1-5
cdr3_nt: TGCAGCGTTCAACTATCAGGGGAATTAAGCAATCAGCCCCAGCATTTT
cdr3_aa: CSVQLSGELSNQPQHF

d_call: -
clone_size: many
v_call: TRBV7-2
j_call: TRBJ2-5
cdr3_nt: TGTGCCAGCAGCTTAGGGGAACTGGAGACCCAGTACTTC
cdr3_aa: CASSLGELETQYF

d_call: TRBD1
clone_size: -
v_call: TRBV2
j_call: TRBJ2-2
cdr3_nt: TGTGCCGGCAGTCAACATCAGACAGGGATCGGGGAGCTGTTTTTT
cdr3_aa: CAGSQHQTGIGELFF

d_call: -
clone_size: once
v_call: TRBV28
j_call: TRBJ2-1
cdr3_nt: TGTGCCAGCAGTCAGCAAACAGGGCGCCGGGGATTTTACAATGAGCAGTTCTTC
cdr3_aa: CASSQQTGRRGFYNEQFF

d_call: TRBD2
clone_size: few
v_call: TRBV3-1
j_call: TRBJ2-3
cdr3_nt: TGTGCCAGCAGCCAAGCAAGCGGGGGGCACGGCACAGATACGCAGTATTTT
cdr3_aa: CASSQASGGHGTDTQYF

d_call: -
clone_size: few
v_call: TRBV20-1
j_call: TRBJ2-3
cdr3_nt: TGCAGTGTTAATCGGGGCCAATCTACAGATACGCAGTATTTT
cdr3_aa: CSVNRGQSTDTQYF

d_call: -
clone_size: -
v_call: TRBV7-2
j_call: TRBJ2-6
cdr3_nt: TGTGCCAGCAGCGCCGGTCCAGGGGCTGGGGCCAACGTCCTGACTTTC
cdr3_aa: CASSAGPGAGANVLTF

d_call: TRBD1
clone_size: -
v_call: TRBV9
j_call: TRBJ2-4
cdr3_nt: TGTGCCAGCAGCGCGAGGACAGGCATTCAGTACTTC
cdr3_aa: CASSARTGIQYF

d_call: TRBD1
clone_size: -
v_call: TRBV2
j_call: TRBJ2-5
cdr3_nt: TGTGCCAGCAGCCACCGGACAGGGGGAGGAGAGACCCAGTACTTC
cdr3_aa: CASSHRTGGGETQYF

d_call: -
clone_size: -
v_call: TRBV20-1
j_call: TRBJ1-2
cdr3_nt: TGCAGTGCTAGAGGGGGCCCGGGTTACGGCTACACCTTC
cdr3_aa: CSARGGPGYGYTF

d_call: -
clone_size: few
v_call: TRBV4-2
j_call: TRBJ2-3
cdr3_nt: TGTGCCAGCAGCCAAGAGGTGAGGGTACGAAGCACAGATACGCAGTATTTT
cdr3_aa: CASSQEVRVRSTDTQYF

d_call: -
clone_size: few
v_call: TRBV7-2
j_call: TRBJ2-1
cdr3_nt: TGTGCCAGCAGCTTATCGGTACAGGGTTACAATGAGCAGTTCTTC
cdr3_aa: CASSLSVQGYNEQFF

d_call: TRBD1
clone_size: many
v_call: TRBV5-1
j_call: TRBJ2-1
cdr3_nt: TGCGCCAGCAGCTCTGCTGGGACAGGGTACAATGAGCAGTTCTTC
cdr3_aa: CASSSAGTGYNEQFF

d_call: -
clone_size: -
v_call: TRBV9
j_call: TRBJ2-1
cdr3_nt: TGTGCCAGCAGCGAAGGGCCGGGAAGGGGCAATGAGCAGTTCTTC
cdr3_aa: CASSEGPGRGNEQFF

d_call: TRBD1
clone_size: -
v_call: TRBV20-1
j_call: TRBJ1-5
cdr3_nt: TGCAGTGCAGACCGGGACAGGTTTAATCAGCCCCAGCATTTT
cdr3_aa: CSADRDRFNQPQHF

d_call: TRBD2
clone_size: once
v_call: TRBV6-1
j_call: TRBJ2-5
cdr3_nt: TGTGCCAGCAGCATAAGCGGGGGGGGTCAGACCCAGTACTTC
cdr3_aa: CASSISGGGQTQYF

d_call: -
clone_size: -
v_call: TRBV7-2
j_call: TRBJ2-7
cdr3_nt: TGTGCCAGCAGCCTAGGAAGGAATTCTCCGCGGGGGCCGCACTACGAGCAGTACTTC
cdr3_aa: CASSLGRNSPRGPHYEQYF

d_call: TRBD2
clone_size: -
v_call: TRBV11-2
j_call: TRBJ2-7
cdr3_nt: TGTGCCAGCAGCCCCCGGACTAGCGGGGGTTCCGAGCAGTACTTC
cdr3_aa: CASSPRTSGGSEQYF

d_call: TRBD1
clone_size: few
v_call: TRBV29-1
j_call: TRBJ1-2
cdr3_nt: TGCAGCGTTGATAGAGGGACAGACTATGGCTACACCTTC
cdr3_aa: CSVDRGTDYGYTF

d_call: TRBD1
clone_size: -
v_call: TRBV29-1
j_call: TRBJ2-3
cdr3_nt: TGCAGCGTCGTACCGGGACAGGCTGCAAATACGCAGTATTTT
cdr3_aa: CSVVPGQAANTQYF

d_call: -
clone_size: -
v_call: TRBV29-1
j_call: TRBJ1-4
cdr3_nt: TGCAGCGTTGAAGCCATGTCGACAGCTGAAAAACTGTTTTTT
cdr3_aa: CSVEAMSTAEKLFF

d_call: -
clone_size: many
v_call: TRBV18
j_call: TRBJ2-5
cdr3_nt: TGTGCCAGCAGCCCGGGACTTACAGAGACCCAGTACTTC
cdr3_aa: CASSPGLTETQYF

d_call: -
clone_size: many
v_call: TRBV7-2
j_call: TRBJ2-1
cdr3_nt: TGTGCCAGCAGCTTAGATACCTACAATGAGCAGTTCTTC
cdr3_aa: CASSLDTYNEQFF

d_call: -
clone_size: once
v_call: TRBV7-7
j_call: TRBJ2-5
cdr3_nt: TGTGCTAGCAGCCCGCCTACTCAGGAAGAGACCCAGTACTTC
cdr3_aa: CASSPPTQEETQYF

d_call: -
clone_size: -
v_call: TRBV27
j_call: TRBJ2-7
cdr3_nt: TGTGCCAGCAGTAGCTTCGGGCTCTGTGAGCAGTACTTC
cdr3_aa: CASSSFGLCEQYF

d_call: TRBD1
clone_size: -
v_call: TRBV12-3/TRBV12-4
j_call: TRBJ1-2
cdr3_nt: TGTGCCAGCAGTTTAACAGGGGGCAAAGGCTACACCTTC
cdr3_aa: CASSLTGGKGYTF

d_call: -
clone_size: -
v_call: TRBV7-2
j_call: TRBJ1-4
cdr3_nt: TGTGCCAGCAGCGCCCAGGGTTCGTGGGAAAAACTGTTTTTT
cdr3_aa: CASSAQGSWEKLFF

d_call: TRBD2
clone_size: few
v_call: TRBV6-5
j_call: TRBJ2-1
cdr3_nt: TGTGCCAGCAATCTCGGCGGGGGAAGCTCCTACAATGAGCAGTTCTTC
cdr3_aa: CASNLGGGSSYNEQFF

d_call: -
clone_size: -
v_call: TRBV28
j_call: TRBJ2-5
cdr3_nt: TGTGCCAGCAGTTTAAGGAACCCCCTCAGGGATAAGGCCAATGAGCAGTACTTC
cdr3_aa: CASSLRNPLRDKANEQYF